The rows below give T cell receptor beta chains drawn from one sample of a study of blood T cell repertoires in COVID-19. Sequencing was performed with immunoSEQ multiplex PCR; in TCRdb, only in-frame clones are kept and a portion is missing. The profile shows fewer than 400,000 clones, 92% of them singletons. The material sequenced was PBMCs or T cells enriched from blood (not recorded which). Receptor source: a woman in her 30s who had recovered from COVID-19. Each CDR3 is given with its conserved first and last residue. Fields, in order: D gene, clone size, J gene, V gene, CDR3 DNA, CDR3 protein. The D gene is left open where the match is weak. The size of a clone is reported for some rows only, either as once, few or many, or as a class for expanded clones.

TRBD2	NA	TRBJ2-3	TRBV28	TGTGCCAGCAGTCCCAGGACTAGCGGGAGGGCTAGGGATACGCAGTATTTT	CASSPRTSGRARDTQYF
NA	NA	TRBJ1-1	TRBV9	TGTGCCAGCAGCCCTCTAGTTGGGAACACTGAAGCTTTCTTT	CASSPLVGNTEAFF
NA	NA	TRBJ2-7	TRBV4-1	TGCGCCAGCAGCCAAGAAGGTCTGAGGACGAGGGCCGAGCAGTACTTC	CASSQEGLRTRAEQYF
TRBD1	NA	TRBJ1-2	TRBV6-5	TGTGCCAGCACAGGGGGAGGTGGCTACACCTTC	CASTGGGGYTF
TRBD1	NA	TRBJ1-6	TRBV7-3	TGTGCCAGCAGCTTAAACGGACAGGGACTTTCACCCCTCCACTTT	CASSLNGQGLSPLHF
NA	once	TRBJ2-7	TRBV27	TGTGCCAGCAGTTCGCCAGGATCCTACGAGCAGTACTTC	CASSSPGSYEQYF
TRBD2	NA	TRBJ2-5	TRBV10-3	TGTGCCATCGGGATAGCGGGCAAAAGCCAAGAGACCCAGTACTTC	CAIGIAGKSQETQYF
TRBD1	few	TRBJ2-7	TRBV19	TGTGCATCGACCGGACAGGGGGCTCACGAGCAGTACTTC	CASTGQGAHEQYF
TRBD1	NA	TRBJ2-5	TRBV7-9	TGTGCCAGCAGGACAGGGGGCAATACAGAGACCCAGTACTTC	CASRTGGNTETQYF
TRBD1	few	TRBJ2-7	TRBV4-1	TGCGCCAGCAGCCAGGATCGACAGGGGTGGGAGCAGTACTTC	CASSQDRQGWEQYF
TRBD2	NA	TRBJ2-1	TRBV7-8	TGTGCCAGCAGCTTATGGGGGACTAGTTCCTACAATGAGCAGTTCTTC	CASSLWGTSSYNEQFF
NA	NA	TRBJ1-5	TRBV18	TGTGCCAGCTCACCTCCCGGACCGGGGAGCAATCAGCCCCAGCATTTT	CASSPPGPGSNQPQHF
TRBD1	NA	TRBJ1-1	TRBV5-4	TGTGCCAGCAGCGCCGACAGGGGGGGGATGAACACTGAAGCTTTCTTT	CASSADRGGMNTEAFF
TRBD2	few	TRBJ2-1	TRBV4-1	TGCGCCAGCAGCCAAGAGAGCGGGAGGGCCGGTGAGCAGTTCTTC	CASSQESGRAGEQFF
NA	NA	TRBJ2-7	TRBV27	TGTGCCAGCAGTTTATCGGGGTTATTGCGGGCCGGCTCCTACGAGCAGTACTTC	CASSLSGLLRAGSYEQYF
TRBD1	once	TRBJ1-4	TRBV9	TGTGCCAGCAGCCGAGGGACAGGGGGGGACGAAAAACTGTTTTTT	CASSRGTGGDEKLFF
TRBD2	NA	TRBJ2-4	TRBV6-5	TGTGCCAGCCGGAAGGGCGGGAGTAGAAACATTCAGTACTTC	CASRKGGSRNIQYF
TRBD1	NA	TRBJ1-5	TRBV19	TGTGCCAGTGGACAGGGACTCAATCAGCCCCAGCATTTT	CASGQGLNQPQHF
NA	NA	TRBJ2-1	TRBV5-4	TGTGCCAGCAGCCTCAAAGCAGGGGCCTCCTACAATGAGCAGTTCTTC	CASSLKAGASYNEQFF
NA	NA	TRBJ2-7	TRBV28	TGTGCCAGCAGTTTCGTCGGGAACTACGAGCAGTACTTC	CASSFVGNYEQYF
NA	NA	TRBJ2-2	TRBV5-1	TGCGCCAGCAGCCTTCTAAGCACCGGGGAGCTGTTTTTT	CASSLLSTGELFF
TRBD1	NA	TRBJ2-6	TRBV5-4	TGTGCCAGCAGCCAACTTACAGGGGCCAGGTCTGGGGCCAACGTCCTGACTTTC	CASSQLTGARSGANVLTF
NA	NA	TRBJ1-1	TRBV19	TGTGCCAGTATTCACGGTGAAGCTTTCTTT	CASIHGEAFF
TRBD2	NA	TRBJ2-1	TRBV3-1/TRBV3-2	TGTGCCAGCAGCCCGTTATCGGGAGGGCCTAACAATGAGCAGTTCTTC	CASSPLSGGPNNEQFF
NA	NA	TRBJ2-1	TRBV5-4	TGTGCCAGCACCTTGGGGCCCCCTTTTTATGAGCAGTTCTTC	CASTLGPPFYEQFF
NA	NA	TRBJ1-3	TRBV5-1	TGCGCCAGCAGCCAGATGGGGGGGCCTGGAAACACCATATATTTT	CASSQMGGPGNTIYF
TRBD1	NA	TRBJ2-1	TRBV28	TGTGCCAGCAGCCCGGGACAGAACTACAATGAGCAGTTCTTC	CASSPGQNYNEQFF
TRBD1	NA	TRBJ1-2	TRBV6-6	TGTGCCAGCAGACAGGGGACAGGCAATGGCTACACCTTC	CASRQGTGNGYTF
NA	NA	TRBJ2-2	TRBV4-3	TGCGCCAGCAGCCAAGATCCAGTTAAAACCGGGGAGCTGTTTTTT	CASSQDPVKTGELFF
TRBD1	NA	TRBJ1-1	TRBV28	TGTGCCAGCAGTTCCCGATGGCAGGGGGGACCGAACACTGAAGCTTTCTTT	CASSSRWQGGPNTEAFF
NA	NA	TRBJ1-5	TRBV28	TGTGCCAGCAGCGTCAATCAGCCCCAGCATTTT	CASSVNQPQHF
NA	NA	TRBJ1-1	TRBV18	TGTGCCAGCTCACCAAAGGCTTCGGGGGGAGGTCATGAAGCTTTCTTT	CASSPKASGGGHEAFF
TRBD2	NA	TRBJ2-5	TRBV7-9	TGTGCCAGCAGCTTATTAGCGGGGCAAGAGACCCAGTACTTC	CASSLLAGQETQYF
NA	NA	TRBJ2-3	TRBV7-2	TGTGCCAGCAGCCTGGGGCAGGGCACAGATACGCAGTATTTT	CASSLGQGTDTQYF
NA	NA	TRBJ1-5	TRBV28	TGTGCCAGCAGTTTTACGCAGGGCTATCAGCCCCAGCATTTT	CASSFTQGYQPQHF
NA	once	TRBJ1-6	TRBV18	TGTGCCAGCTCACCGGGGGCTGGGAATTCACCCCTCCACTTT	CASSPGAGNSPLHF